The rows below give T cell receptor beta chains drawn from one sample of a study of OX40 agonist ivuxolimab in advanced cancers. Only in-frame clones appear in the TCRdb table, and some are missing; sequencing was by immunoSEQ multiplex PCR. The sample carries about 120,000 clones, about 92% recorded once. The source material was CD4+ or CD8+ T cells sorted from blood, sampled in a trial of the OX40 agonist ivuxolimab. These receptors were obtained from an adult with an advanced solid tumor such as melanoma, head and neck, liver or kidney cancer. Each CDR3 is given with its conserved first and last residue. A D gene is named only where the DNA matches it firmly. Expanded clones get a size class; other rows say once, few or many, or leave the size out.

V	size	J	D	CDR3	DNA
TRBV6-1	-	TRBJ1-5	-	CASRWDPRGQPQHF	TGTGCCAGCCGCTGGGACCCAAGAGGACAGCCCCAGCATTTT
TRBV7-9	-	TRBJ1-4	-	CASSLSDEKLFF	TGTGCCAGCAGCTTAAGCGATGAAAAACTGTTTTTT
TRBV7-2	once	TRBJ1-3	-	CASSFTHGGNTIYF	TGTGCCAGCAGCTTTACCCATGGGGGAAACACCATATATTTT
TRBV5-8	-	TRBJ2-1	-	CASSYYNEQFF	TGTGCCAGCAGCTACTACAATGAGCAGTTCTTC
TRBV6-5	-	TRBJ2-7	TRBD1	CASSLRQGPYEQYF	TGTGCCAGCAGTCTTCGACAGGGGCCTTACGAGCAGTACTTC
TRBV19	-	TRBJ2-1	TRBD2	CASSIGRLTSGRSGNEQFF	TGTGCCAGTAGTATAGGAAGACTGACTAGCGGGAGATCTGGGAATGAGCAGTTCTTC
TRBV12-5	-	TRBJ2-7	-	CASRALVSYEQYF	TGTGCTAGCCGGGCGTTAGTGTCCTACGAGCAGTACTTC
TRBV19	-	TRBJ2-1	TRBD2	CASSLTSGILDEQFF	TGTGCCAGTAGCCTGACTAGCGGGATTCTCGATGAGCAGTTCTTC
TRBV7-9	few	TRBJ1-5	-	CASSLGDGPFQPQHF	TGTGCCAGCAGCCTCGGGGACGGCCCCTTTCAGCCCCAGCATTTT
TRBV5-1	-	TRBJ1-4	-	CASSLAPNREKLFF	TGCGCCAGCAGCTTGGCCCCAAACCGCGAAAAACTGTTTTTT
TRBV7-2	-	TRBJ2-3	TRBD2	CASSSSGGAKRADTQYF	TGTGCCAGCAGCTCTAGCGGGGGGGCTAAGAGGGCAGATACGCAGTATTTT
TRBV4-2	-	TRBJ1-4	-	CASSLVSGAGEKLFF	TGTGCCAGCAGCTTAGTATCGGGGGCAGGTGAAAAACTGTTTTTT
TRBV7-2	-	TRBJ1-2	TRBD1	CASSRPGTGGLKGYTF	TGTGCCAGCAGCCGCCCCGGGACAGGGGGCCTAAAGGGCTACACCTTC
TRBV6-1	-	TRBJ1-2	-	CASSSGVLDYGYTF	TGTGCCAGCAGCTCAGGGGTCCTCGACTATGGCTACACCTTC
TRBV11-2	-	TRBJ1-5	-	CASSLERGTDSNQPQHF	TGTGCCAGCAGCTTAGAGCGAGGAACAGATAGCAATCAGCCCCAGCATTTT
TRBV19	-	TRBJ2-3	-	CASRLTASTDTQYF	TGTGCCAGTAGACTGACGGCTAGCACAGATACGCAGTATTTT
TRBV19	-	TRBJ1-5	-	CASSAQGRQPQHF	TGTGCCAGTAGTGCCCAGGGACGTCAGCCCCAGCATTTT
TRBV5-8	-	TRBJ1-2	TRBD1	CASSLDRENGYTF	TGTGCCAGCAGCTTAGACAGGGAGAATGGCTACACCTTC
TRBV7-2	few	TRBJ2-7	-	CASRKERGESEQYF	TGTGCCAGCAGAAAAGAACGCGGGGAATCAGAGCAGTACTTC
TRBV9	-	TRBJ1-5	-	CASSAAGMSNQPQHF	TGTGCCAGCAGCGCAGCTGGCATGTCCAATCAGCCCCAGCATTTT